This T cell receptor (beta chain) came from a study of blood T cell repertoires in COVID-19. Study at large: Samples of COVID-19 (acute and convalescent) were obtained from the United States, Italy and Spain. T cells, B-cell-depleted T cells, or PBMCs supplied cDNA or gDNA.

Only in-frame clones appear in the TCRdb table, and some are missing; sequencing was by immunoSEQ multiplex PCR. Of 150,000 or so clones in the sample, 87% are singletons; the top ten hold 5% to 6%. CDR3 length: 16 amino acids. Germline CDR1 MGHRA, CDR2 YSYEKL. The V segment lost 0 bases and the J segment 5 bases; nucleotides outside the gene matches: 8. V and J are TRBV4-1 and TRBJ2-5; 8 nucleotides agree with TRBD1. This TCR derives from a human donor in a cohort sampled during active COVID-19. Sequenced input: peripheral blood. CDR3 residues: CASSQDWPGGYETQYF. In nucleotides, the CDR3 is TGCGCCAGCAGCCAAGATTGGCCAGGGGGCTACGAGACCCAGTACTTC.